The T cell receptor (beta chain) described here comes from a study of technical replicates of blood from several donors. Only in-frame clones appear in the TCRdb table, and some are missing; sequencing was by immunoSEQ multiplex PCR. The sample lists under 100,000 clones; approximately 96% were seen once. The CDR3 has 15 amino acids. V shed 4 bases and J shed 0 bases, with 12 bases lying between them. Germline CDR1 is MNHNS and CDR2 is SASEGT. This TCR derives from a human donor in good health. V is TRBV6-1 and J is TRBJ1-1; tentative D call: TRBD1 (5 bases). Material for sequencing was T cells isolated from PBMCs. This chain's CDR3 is CASSGAPGVNTEAFF. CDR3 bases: TGTGCCAGCAGTGGAGCCCCGGGGGTGAACACTGAAGCTTTCTTT.